A single TCR beta chain is shown here with its context. The treatment is: oral pan-JAK inhibitor, 5-10 mg twice daily. Sorting of CD4+ and CD8+ T cells was performed on PBMCs. The record originates from a study of CD8+ T cells in alopecia areata. The CDR3 is 13 residues long. V lost 7 bases and J lost 1, with 10 bases in between. Germline V lookup: CDR1 GTSNPN, CDR2 SVGIG (reference sequence). Investigators isolated RNA and reverse transcribed it into cDNA to act as the sequencing template. The repertoire was sequenced with immunoSEQ multiplex PCR; TCRdb's copy has only in-frame clones and lacks some. The sample holds approximately 280,000 clones; more than 45% are singletons and the top ten take under 2%.

The TCR comes from a human donor with alopecia areata. The rearrangement uses TRBV30 and TRBJ1-4, with D unclear. The input for sequencing was CD4+ T cells sorted from blood, taken at week 24, from a patient treated with tofacitinib. The CDR3: CASNRGTNEKLFF. The CDR3 DNA follows: TGTGCCTCCAACCGGGGAACTAATGAAAAACTGTTTTTT.